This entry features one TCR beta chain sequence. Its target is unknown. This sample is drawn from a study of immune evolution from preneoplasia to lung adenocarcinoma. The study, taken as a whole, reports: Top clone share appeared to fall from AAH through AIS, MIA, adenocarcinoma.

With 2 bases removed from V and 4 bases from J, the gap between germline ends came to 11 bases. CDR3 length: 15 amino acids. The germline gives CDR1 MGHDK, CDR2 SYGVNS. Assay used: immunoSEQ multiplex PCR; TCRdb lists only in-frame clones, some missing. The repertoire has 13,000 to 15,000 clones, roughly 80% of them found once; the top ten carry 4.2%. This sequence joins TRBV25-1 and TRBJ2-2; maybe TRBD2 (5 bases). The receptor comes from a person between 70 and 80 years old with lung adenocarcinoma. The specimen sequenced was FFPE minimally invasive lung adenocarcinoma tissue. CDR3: CASSEEGRGTGELFF. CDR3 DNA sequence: TGTGCCAGCAGTGAAGAGGGCCGGGGCACCGGGGAGCTGTTTTTT.